Each of the 7 T cell receptor beta chains below was sequenced from the same sample in a study of identical twins. Each CDR3 protein gets one entry after TCRdb re-called the 5' RACE reads with MiXCR. Of roughly 250,000 distinct CDR3 sequences listed, more than 12% were seen once; the top ten hold 8.8%. Sequenced sample: memory (CD45RO+) T cells sorted from blood. The receptor source for this set is a young woman in good health.

This sequence joins TRBV6-2 or TRBV6-3 and TRBJ2-7; 9 nucleotides align to TRBD2. This CDR3 has 15 amino acids. The junction had 5 bases not matched to a gene; V was cut back by 2 bases and J by 3 bases. Germline V gene lookup returns CDR1 MNHEY and CDR2 SVGEGT. CDR3 in amino acids: CASSYTGLARYEQYF. CDR3 in DNA: TGTGCCAGCAGTTACACGGGACTAGCCCGCTACGAGCAGTACTTC.

This clonotype was counted at least ten times. The chain is built from TRBV20-1 and TRBJ2-3, with 7 bases identical to TRBD2. Germline V gene data show CDR1 as DFQATT and CDR2 as SNEGSKA (reference sequence). V lost 6 bases and J lost 0; bases outside the gene matches: 3. This CDR3 comprises 13 residues. CDR3 residues: CSAQRESTDTQYF. The CDR3 nucleotides read TGCAGTGCGCAGCGGGAAAGCACAGATACGCAGTATTTT.

This clonotype was observed a handful of times. V is TRBV28 and J is TRBJ1-5; D is possibly TRBD1 (5 bases). The CDR3 runs 14 residues. CDR1 is MDHEN, CDR2 SYDVKM, per germline. V gave up 8 bases and J gave up 3 bases, with 14 bases separating them. As DNA, the CDR3 is TGTGCCAGCGGCGACAGAAGAACCAATCAGCCCCAGCATTTT. This gives the protein CASGDRRTNQPQHF.

This clonotype occurred a few times. This rearrangement joins TRBV7-6 to TRBJ2-7, with unresolved D. Per the germline V gene, CDR1 is SGHVS and CDR2 is FNYEAQ. The CDR3 runs to 13 residues. Trimming removed 8 bases at V and 3 bases at J, with 14 bases between. CDR3 nucleotides: TGTGCCAGCGCGCACGGTGTCGGCTACGAGCAGTACTTC. Amino acids: CASAHGVGYEQYF.

This clonotype came up a few times. The chain combines TRBV5-4 with TRBJ1-5, with D hard to call. The CDR3 is made up of 12 amino acids. V gave up 2 bases and J gave up 6 bases, with 6 bases separating them. Germline V gives CDR1 SGHNT, CDR2 YYREEE (reference sequence). The CDR3 DNA follows: TGTGCCAGCAGCTTCGTAGGTCAGCCCCAGCATTTT. Translation: CASSFVGQPQHF.

This clonotype was detected many times. This sequence joins TRBV20-1 and TRBJ2-1, with D perhaps TRBD2 (6 bases). The CDR3 totals 13 residues. V lost 0 bases to trimming and J lost 11 bases, with 14 bases between them. Germline CDR1 reads DFQATT; CDR2 reads SNEGSKA (reference sequence). The CDR3 DNA follows: TGCAGTGCTAGAGAGCCTAGCGTAAGACAGCAGTTCTTC. Encoded protein: CSAREPSVRQQFF.

This clonotype was seen only a few times. The chain recombines TRBV5-1 with TRBJ2-5; no firm D call. Germline values: CDR1 SGHRS, CDR2 YFSETQ. This CDR3 spans 14 amino acids. V lost 0 bases and J lost 2, with 8 bases in between. CDR3 coding DNA: TGCGCCAGCAGCTTGGTGGCGATGCAAGAGACCCAGTACTTC. Translation: CASSLVAMQETQYF.